The 2 T cell receptor beta chains below were found in one sample sequenced in a study of T-cell reconstitution after alpha-beta-depleted transplantation in children. Unique molecular identifiers tagged the TCRbeta library. Each CDR3 protein gets one entry after TCRdb re-called the PCR reads with MiXCR. The table includes 700,000 to 850,000 distinct CDR3 sequences, about 16% detected once. The source material was PBMCs, mostly from graft donor cells, sampled 360 days after TCRalphabeta/CD19-depleted stem cell transplant. These TCRs come from a male patient younger than 18 who had a stem cell transplant for acute lymphoblastic leukemia, so the T cells may come from the graft donor.

This clonotype was seen a few times. V usage is TRBV5-1 and J usage is TRBJ2-7; no firm D call. V gave up 8 bases and J gave up 2 bases, with 11 bases separating them. The CDR3 has 12 residues. Germline lookup yields CDR1 SGHRS and CDR2 YFSETQ. CDR3 sequence: CASSVPPYEQYF. The CDR3 DNA reads TGCGCCAGTTCCGTTCCCCCCTACGAGCAGTACTTC.

This clonotype was seen only a few times. V and J are TRBV7-6 and TRBJ2-1, with a possible D match to TRBD1 (5 bases). The germline V gene has CDR1 SGHVS and CDR2 FNYEAQ. The CDR3 spans 16 residues. V was trimmed by 1 base and J by 4 bases, leaving 14 bases between them. The CDR3 loop reads CASSLDLQEFYNEQFF. DNA for the CDR3: TGTGCCAGCAGCTTAGATCTACAGGAGTTTTACAATGAGCAGTTCTTC.